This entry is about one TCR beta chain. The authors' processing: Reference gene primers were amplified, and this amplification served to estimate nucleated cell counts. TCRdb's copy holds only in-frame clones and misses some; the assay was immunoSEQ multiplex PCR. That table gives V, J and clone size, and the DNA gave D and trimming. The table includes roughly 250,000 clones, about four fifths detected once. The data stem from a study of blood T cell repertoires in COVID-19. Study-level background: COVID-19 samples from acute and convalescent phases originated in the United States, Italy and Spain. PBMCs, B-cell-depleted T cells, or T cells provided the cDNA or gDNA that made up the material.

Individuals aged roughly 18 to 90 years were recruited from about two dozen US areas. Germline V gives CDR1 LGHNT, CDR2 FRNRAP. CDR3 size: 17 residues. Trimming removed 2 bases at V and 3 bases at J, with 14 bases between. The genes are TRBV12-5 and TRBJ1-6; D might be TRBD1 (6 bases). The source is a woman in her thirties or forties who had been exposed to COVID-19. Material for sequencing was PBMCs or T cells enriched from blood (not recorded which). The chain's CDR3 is CASGLILGQNYNSPLHF. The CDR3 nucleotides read TGTGCTAGTGGTTTGATCCTAGGACAGAACTATAATTCACCCCTCCACTTT.